The 8 T cell receptor beta chains reported below all come from one sample, sequenced in a study of blood T cell repertoires in COVID-19. The protocol was immunoSEQ multiplex PCR, while the TCRdb copy is restricted to in-frame clones and leaves out a portion. The sample includes 100,000 to 150,000 clones, roughly four fifths of them seen just once. The sequencing input was peripheral blood. All receptors derive from a man in his fifties or sixties with acute or convalescent COVID-19.

The chain is built from TRBV2 and TRBJ2-7; 8 nucleotides align to TRBD1. With V trimmed by 6 bases and J by 3 bases, 7 bases remained unmatched. Germline CDR1 is SNHLY and CDR2 is FYNNEI. The length of the CDR3 is 14 residues. CDR3 region: CASRGTGPLYEQYF. Written as DNA, the CDR3 is TGTGCCAGCAGGGGGACAGGCCCTCTCTACGAGCAGTACTTC.

The rearrangement uses TRBV28 and TRBJ2-7, with 10 bases fitting TRBD1. Germline-derived CDR1 and CDR2 are MDHEN and SYDVKM. The CDR3 covers 14 residues. Trimming removed 3 bases from V and 4 bases from J; junction bases left unmatched: 3. CDR3 sequence: CASSLTGGAYEQYF. CDR3 coding DNA: TGTGCCAGCAGTTTGACAGGGGGCGCATACGAGCAGTACTTC.

The chain is built from TRBV27 and TRBJ1-6, with 7 bases aligning to TRBD1. The CDR3 loop spans 14 amino acids. The J segment lost 8 bases and the V segment lost 4 bases, leaving 5 bases of the junction unmatched. The germline V gene encodes CDR1 MNHEY and CDR2 SMNVEV (reference sequence). The DNA of the CDR3 is TGTGCCAGCAGTTCACAGGGGAGGTATTCACCCCTCCACTTT. Its translation: CASSSQGRYSPLHF.

V is TRBV27 and J is TRBJ1-2, with 11 bases fitting TRBD1. Germline trimming cut 6 bases from V and 4 bases from J; bases unmatched to any gene: 7. The length of the CDR3 is 15 residues. The germline V gene has CDR1 MNHEY and CDR2 SMNVEV (reference sequence). The CDR3 here is CASRFGTGGFYGYTF. The CDR3, as DNA: TGTGCCAGCAGGTTCGGGACAGGGGGGTTCTATGGCTACACCTTC.

This clone appeared a few times. The chain joins TRBV21-1 to TRBJ1-2; TRBD1 was called by the table and not checked on the DNA. TRBV21-1 has pseudogene status. This CDR3 is built from 14 residues. The CDR3 region has the DNA TGTGCCAGCAGCAAAGTCAGGACAGGGCATGGCTACACCTTC. Protein sequence: CASSKVRTGHGYTF.

This clone was observed a single time. The V gene is TRBV28, the J gene TRBJ1-1; D may be TRBD1 (5 bases). Deletions cut 1 base from V and 3 bases from J, with 12 bases between. The CDR3 loop spans 15 amino acids. The germline CDR1 and CDR2 sequences are MDHEN and SYDVKM. The chain's CDR3 is CASSLLAGQDTEAFF. The CDR3 DNA reads as TGTGCCAGCAGTTTATTGGCAGGGCAGGACACTGAAGCTTTCTTT.

The genes are TRBV24-1 and TRBJ2-1; 7 nucleotides agree with TRBD2. V was pared by 3 bases and J by 2 bases, with 6 bases of the junction left unmatched. The CDR3 contains 16 residues. Looked up from germline, CDR1 is KGHDR and CDR2 is SFDVKD. Here the CDR3 DNA reads TGTGCCACCAGTGATCAGACCGGGACTACCTACAATGAGCAGTTCTTC. Encoded protein: CATSDQTGTTYNEQFF.

The chain uses TRBV7-9 and TRBJ2-1, with 10 bases identical to TRBD2. Germline trimming cut 5 bases from V and 7 bases from J; bases unmatched to any gene: 11. The CDR3 runs 16 residues. CDR1 is SEHNR and CDR2 is FQNEAQ in the germline V gene (reference sequence). The CDR3 reads CASSPPPGLAWNEQFF. In nucleotides, the CDR3 is TGTGCCAGCAGCCCCCCTCCGGGACTAGCGTGGAATGAGCAGTTCTTC.